A single sample is the source of the 24 T cell receptor beta chains below, sequenced in a study of T-cell reconstitution after alpha-beta-depleted transplantation in children. The authors prepared the TCRbeta library with unique molecular identifiers. MiXCR, run by TCRdb on the PCR reads, gives a single entry per CDR3 protein. The table records 450,000 to 700,000 distinct CDR3 sequences, 27% of them present only once. The source material was PBMCs, sampled before TCRalphabeta/CD19-depleted stem cell transplant. These receptors were obtained from a boy less than two years old with Wiskott-Aldrich syndrome, due to receive a stem cell transplant.

This chain links TRBV12-3 or TRBV12-4 with TRBJ2-1, with 8 nucleotides matching TRBD1. V lost 5 bases and J lost 5; bases outside the gene matches: 2. The CDR3 spans 13 residues. CDR3 sequence (DNA): TGTGCCAGCAGTCGGGACAGGCACAATGAGCAGTTCTTC. As protein: CASSRDRHNEQFF.

The rearrangement uses TRBV12-3 or TRBV12-4 and TRBJ1-1, with 10 positions matching TRBD1. This CDR3 has 17 residues. The trim removed 2 bases at V and 0 bases at J, leaving 6 bases unmatched. CDR3 sequence reads: CASSLRQGAGLNTEAFF. CDR3 DNA: TGTGCCAGCAGTTTAAGACAGGGGGCTGGGCTGAACACTGAAGCTTTCTTT.

This clonotype was observed a few times. This rearrangement joins TRBV20-1 to TRBJ1-1; no firm D call. This CDR3 is 13 amino acids long. V gave up 0 bases and J gave up 0 bases, with 5 bases separating them. From germline, CDR1 is DFQATT and CDR2 SNEGSKA (reference sequence). The CDR3 region is CSARDWMNTEAFF. The CDR3 coding sequence is TGCAGTGCTAGAGATTGGATGAACACTGAAGCTTTCTTT.

The CDR3 sequence: CASSIAEGNQPQHF. The CDR3 DNA sequence: TGTGCCAGTAGTATAGCGGAAGGGAATCAGCCCCAGCATTTT. This chain joins TRBV19 and TRBJ1-5; no clear D. The germline V gene has CDR1 LNHDA and CDR2 SQIVND (reference sequence). This CDR3 is built from 14 residues. Between the trimmed V and J ends, which lost 1 base and 4 bases, there was a span of 8 bases.

This clonotype was seen a handful of times. The chain is built from TRBV12-3 or TRBV12-4 and TRBJ2-7; D not certain. The CDR3 loop spans 14 amino acids. Trimming took off 5 bases at V and 0 bases at J, with 11 bases between the two ends. The CDR3 region has the DNA TGTGCCAGCAGTCGAGACACCTCCTCCTACGAGCAGTACTTC. It encodes CASSRDTSSYEQYF.

The chain is built from TRBV11-2 and TRBJ2-1; 8 positions agree with TRBD2. This CDR3 is built from 13 residues. Germline V gene lookup returns CDR1 SGHAT and CDR2 FQNNGV. With 8 bases clipped from V and 7 bases from J, the junction kept 7 bases outside the gene matches. The CDR3 DNA reads as TGTGCCAGCGGGGGACTAGATCATAATGAGCAGTTCTTC. It is translated as CASGGLDHNEQFF.

The rearrangement uses TRBV29-1 and TRBJ1-1, with D maybe TRBD1 (5 bases). CDR1 is SQVTM and CDR2 is ANQGSEA in the germline V gene. The CDR3 totals 13 residues. Deletions cut 5 bases from V and 5 bases from J, with 15 bases between. The CDR3 loop is CSVTWGVVTEAFF. CDR3 nucleotide sequence: TGCAGCGTTACCTGGGGGGTCGTGACTGAAGCTTTCTTT.

This clonotype showed up just a few times. The CDR3 protein is CASMREGTNLGTQYF. The CDR3 DNA reads as TGTGCCAGCATGAGAGAGGGAACGAATCTTGGGACCCAGTACTTC. The chain joins TRBV2 to TRBJ2-5, with D tentatively TRBD2 (5 bases). Trimming left V 7 bases short and J 7 bases short, with 22 bases between. In germline, CDR1 is SNHLY, CDR2 FYNNEI. This CDR3 comprises 15 residues.

V usage is TRBV20-1 and J usage is TRBJ2-5; 8 bases align to TRBD2. The CDR3 extends over 16 amino acids. V lost 5 bases and J lost 0; bases outside the gene matches: 11. Germline CDR1 and CDR2: DFQATT and SNEGSKA (reference sequence). The CDR3 reads CSAAPTSALDQETQYF. CDR3 nucleotides: TGCAGTGCTGCCCCGACTAGCGCGCTAGACCAAGAGACCCAGTACTTC.

This clonotype was counted between two and nine times. This rearrangement joins TRBV5-1 to TRBJ2-7, with 13 bases that match TRBD2. The length of the CDR3 is 16 residues. The V gene's germline CDR1 is SGHRS and CDR2 YFSETQ. The V segment lost 4 bases and the J segment 4 bases; nucleotides outside the gene matches: 8. The CDR3 sequence is CASSPGLAGVSYEQYF. The DNA of the CDR3 is TGCGCCAGCAGCCCAGGACTAGCGGGAGTGTCGTACGAGCAGTACTTC.

V usage is TRBV30 and J usage is TRBJ1-6, with D possibly being TRBD1 (5 bases). Deletions cut 0 bases from V and 10 bases from J, with 19 bases between. The germline V gene has CDR1 GTSNPN and CDR2 SVGIG (reference sequence). The length of the CDR3 is 16 residues. CDR3 coding DNA: TGTGCCTGGAGTGTCCCCGCCAGGGAGGGTGGGTCACCCCTCCACTTT. Translation gives CAWSVPAREGGSPLHF.

This clonotype has at least ten counts. The germline gene is not matched at one end of the junction; a read error may be the cause. The CDR3 bases are TGTGCCAGCAGTTTAGGGGGGGCCTACAATGAGCAGTTCTTC. It is translated as CASSLGGAYNEQFF. The J gene is TRBJ2-1, the V gene TRBV5-1, with D possibly TRBD2 on 7 matching bases. The CDR3 is made up of 14 amino acids. Germline V gene lookup returns CDR1 SGHRS and CDR2 YFSETQ.

The chain has TRBV7-2 and TRBJ2-5; 10 bases align to TRBD2. V shed 1 base, J shed 6 bases, and the junction held 5 bases outside the gene matches. Germline CDR1 SGHTA, CDR2 FQGNSA. The CDR3 covers 15 residues. The CDR3 DNA is TGTGCCAGCAGCTTAGAACTAGCGGGGAAAAAGACCCAGTACTTC. Encoded protein: CASSLELAGKKTQYF.

Only a few counts were recorded for this clonotype. The chain has TRBV12-3 or TRBV12-4 and TRBJ1-3; no firm D call. The length of the CDR3 is 15 residues. Trimming stripped 3 bases from V and 0 bases from J, with 9 bases between. The CDR3 reads CASSFSGFSGNTIYF. The CDR3 DNA is TGTGCCAGCAGTTTCTCGGGGTTCTCTGGAAACACCATATATTTT.

In this sample, this clonotype turned up a few times. The genes are TRBV7-2 and TRBJ2-2; D is perhaps TRBD2 (5 bases). Germline V gene data show CDR1 as SGHTA and CDR2 as FQGNSA. This CDR3 has 15 amino acids. V lost 6 bases, J lost 6 bases, and 17 bases lay in between. DNA of the CDR3: TGTGCCAGCAGATTATTTAGCCTCGGGGCCGGGGAGCTGTTTTTT. Its protein product is CASRLFSLGAGELFF.

The chain uses TRBV10-3 and TRBJ2-7; the match to TRBD2 covers 10 bases. This CDR3 has 16 amino acids. CDR1 is ENHRY and CDR2 is SYGVKD in the germline V gene. J lost 7 bases, V lost 5 bases, and 14 bases had no gene match. CDR3 sequence reads: CAISLGPAGGPEEQYF. The CDR3 region has the DNA TGTGCCATCAGTCTTGGTCCAGCGGGAGGGCCGGAAGAGCAGTACTTC.

This clonotype has only a few counts. The rearrangement joins TRBV24-1 to TRBJ2-1; the match to TRBD2 covers 11 bases. The germline CDR1 and CDR2 sequences are KGHDR and SFDVKD. The CDR3 is 14 residues long. With 7 bases clipped from V and 8 bases from J, the junction kept 6 bases outside the gene matches. CDR3 sequence reads: CATSTSGSVDEQFF. CDR3 coding DNA: TGTGCCACCAGCACTAGCGGGAGTGTTGATGAGCAGTTCTTC.

This chain links TRBV5-1 with TRBJ1-1; D gene uncertain. V was shortened by 1 base and J by 1 base, with 8 bases between the two germline ends. Germline V CDR1 and CDR2: SGHRS, YFSETQ. The CDR3 sequence is 14 residues long. CDR3 residues: CASSLRSPNTEAFF. CDR3 nucleotides: TGCGCCAGCAGCTTGCGCTCGCCGAACACTGAAGCTTTCTTT.

V and J are TRBV3-1 and TRBJ2-7; TRBD2 aligns across 11 bases. J was trimmed by 6 bases and V by 4 bases; bases with no gene match: 5. The CDR3 consists of 14 residues. From germline, CDR1 is LGHDT and CDR2 YNNKEL (reference sequence). The CDR3 DNA follows: TGTGCCAGCAGCCCAGGACTAGCGGGTGCCGAGCAGTACTTC. Its protein product is CASSPGLAGAEQYF.

CDR3 amino acids: CSAPTRDRAYEQYF. The CDR3 coding sequence is TGCAGTGCTCCAACCCGGGACAGGGCCTACGAGCAGTACTTC. The chain joins TRBV20-1 to TRBJ2-7, with TRBD1 identical over 9 bases. Germline CDR1 reads DFQATT; CDR2 reads SNEGSKA (reference sequence). V dropped 5 bases and J dropped 2; count of bases not matched to a gene: 7. The length of the CDR3 is 14 residues.

This clonotype was detected only a few times. The J gene is TRBJ2-2, the V gene TRBV14; D gene ambiguous. Per germline, CDR1 SGHDN and CDR2 FVKESK. The V gene lost 4 bases and the J gene lost 6 bases, with 9 bases spanning the gap. CDR3 length: 13 residues. The CDR3 coding sequence is TGTGCCAGCAGCCGTCCAGTCCCCGGGGAGCTGTTTTTT. Translating gives CASSRPVPGELFF.

J is TRBJ1-4 and V is TRBV6-1; 7 bases are a match to TRBD1. CDR1 MNHNS and CDR2 SASEGT come from the germline V gene. V shed 11 bases, J shed 8 bases, and the junction held 11 bases outside the gene matches. CDR3 length equals 13 residues. In DNA, the CDR3 is TGTGCCTCACGGACAGGCCCTTCCGAAAAACTGTTTTTT. Its protein product is CASRTGPSEKLFF.

The genes are TRBV10-3 and TRBJ2-2; weak D call: TRBD2 (5 bases). There are 14 residues in the CDR3. V lost 5 bases to trimming and J lost 5 bases, with 12 bases between them. CDR1 ENHRY and CDR2 SYGVKD come from the germline V gene. CDR3 amino acids: CAISTSGGTGELFF. In DNA, the CDR3 is TGTGCCATCAGTACCAGCGGAGGAACCGGGGAGCTGTTTTTT.

This clonotype was detected a few times. This sequence joins TRBV20-1 and TRBJ2-5; maybe TRBD2 (5 bases). Trimming shortened V by 2 bases and J by 3 bases, and 19 bases separated the two germline ends. This CDR3 is 16 amino acids long. Germline values: CDR1 DFQATT, CDR2 SNEGSKA (reference sequence). CDR3 protein: CSARSFGGLDEETQYF. The CDR3 coding sequence is TGCAGTGCTAGATCCTTTGGCGGGCTTGATGAAGAGACCCAGTACTTC.